The next 17 T cell receptor beta chains were all read from a single sample in a study of cytomegalovirus exposure and HLA in healthy donors. This PCR relied on a set of 60 Vbeta primers and 13 Jbeta primers. The table came from immunoSEQ multiplex PCR; TCRdb's copy has only in-frame clones and leaves some out. Among about 150,000 clones listed, 60% to 80% were seen once. Material for sequencing was PBMCs. These receptors all come from a male donor in good health and CMV-seronegative.

The rearrangement uses TRBV7-9 and TRBJ1-5, with D perhaps matching TRBD1 (5 bases). From germline, CDR1 is SEHNR and CDR2 FQNEAQ (reference sequence). The CDR3 extends over 15 amino acids. V shed 4 bases and J shed 7 bases, with 17 bases lying between them. The CDR3 sequence is CASSSGVGRGQPQHF. The CDR3 DNA is TGTGCCAGCAGCTCCGGGGTTGGTCGGGGGCAGCCCCAGCATTTT. Combining the CDR3 with reference TRBV7-9 and TRBJ1-5 gives the whole variable domain DTGVSQNPRHKITKRGQNVTFRCDPISEHNRLYWYRQTLGQGPEFLTYFQNEAQLEKSRLLSDRFSAERPKGSFSTLEIQRTEQGDSAMYLCASSSGVGRGQPQHFGDGTRLSIL.

This sequence joins TRBV5-4 and TRBJ2-7; TRBD1 aligns across 9 bases. CDR1 and CDR2 (germline): SGHNT, YYREEE (reference sequence). CDR3 length: 15 amino acids. V lost 4 bases and J lost 2; bases outside the gene matches: 7. The CDR3 bases are TGTGCCAGCAGCAAGGGACAGGGAATTCCCTACGAGCAGTACTTC. Residues: CASSKGQGIPYEQYF.

The chain couples TRBV7-2 to TRBJ2-5; D is possibly TRBD2 (6 bases). The J call may be wrong; the DNA end is better matched by TRBJ2-7. CDR3 size: 15 residues. Germline V gene lookup returns CDR1 SGHTA and CDR2 FQGNSA. The CDR3 sequence is CASSLGGVANYEQYF. CDR3 DNA: TGTGCCAGCAGCTTAGGGGGGGTAGCGAACTACGAGCAGTACTTC.

This clone was counted between two and nine times. J is TRBJ2-5 and V is TRBV6-5; 9 nucleotides match TRBD2. This CDR3 is 13 amino acids long. CDR1 MNHEY and CDR2 SVGAGI come from the germline V gene. The J segment lost 3 bases and the V segment lost 6 bases, leaving 2 bases of the junction unmatched. Written as DNA, the CDR3 is TGTGCCAGCAGACGACTAGCGGAAGAGACCCAGTACTTC. Translating gives CASRRLAEETQYF.

V usage is TRBV5-6 and J usage is TRBJ1-1, with D possibly TRBD1 on 5 matching bases. CDR3 length: 13 residues. The V gene's germline CDR1 is SGHDT and CDR2 YYEEEE. V lost 4 bases to trimming and J lost 3 bases, with 10 bases between them. CDR3 sequence (DNA): TGTGCCAGCAGCCAGCGGGGCGACACTGAAGCTTTCTTT. Residues: CASSQRGDTEAFF.

The rearrangement uses TRBV19 and TRBJ2-7; 10 bases align to TRBD2. V lost 9 bases to trimming and J lost 4 bases; unmatched junction nucleotides: 18. Germline V lookup: CDR1 LNHDA, CDR2 SQIVND (reference sequence). The CDR3 is 17 amino acids. The CDR3 spells CASSPGQRLAGMYEQYF. CDR3 DNA sequence: TGTGCCAGCTCACCGGGACAACGACTAGCGGGTATGTACGAGCAGTACTTC.

This rearrangement joins TRBV7-3 to TRBJ1-2; 7 nucleotides agree with TRBD1. Germline trimming cut 5 bases from V and 2 bases from J; bases unmatched to any gene: 5. CDR3 length: 14 amino acids. Germline V lookup: CDR1 SGHTA, CDR2 FQGTGA. CDR3: CASSPGTANYGYTF. CDR3 DNA: TGTGCCAGCAGCCCCGGGACAGCCAACTATGGCTACACCTTC.

The chain links TRBV10-3 to TRBJ2-1, with no clear D. Per germline, CDR1 ENHRY and CDR2 SYGVKD. The CDR3 covers 14 residues. V lost 1 base, J lost 4 bases, and 8 bases lay in between. The DNA for the CDR3 is TGTGCCATCAGTGAGTTCGAGACTTACAATGAGCAGTTCTTC. It translates to CAISEFETYNEQFF.

The V call is TRBV6-1, the J call TRBJ2-7; no clear D gene. V gave up 6 bases and J gave up 3 bases, with 6 bases separating them. Germline assignment: CDR1 MNHNS and CDR2 SASEGT. There are 11 residues in the CDR3. CDR3: CASRDIYEQYF. CDR3 bases: TGTGCCAGCAGAGACATCTACGAGCAGTACTTC.

As concerns this clone: The sample carries other DNA sequences with the same CDR3. V and J are TRBV12-5 and TRBJ1-1, with a weak D call TRBD1 (5 bases). The germline gives CDR1 LGHNT, CDR2 FRNRAP. The CDR3 length is 13 residues. Trimming removed 1 base at V and 4 bases at J, with 7 bases between. CDR3 coding DNA: TGTGCTAGTGGTTTGGGGGGCAGCACTGAAGCTTTCTTT. Translation gives CASGLGGSTEAFF.

The chain recombines TRBV5-4 with TRBJ2-1; a possible D gene is TRBD2 (6 bases). V lost 4 bases and J 6 bases, leaving 11 bases between the germline ends. Germline loops: CDR1 SGHNT, CDR2 YYREEE (reference sequence). The CDR3 length is 13 residues. The CDR3 sequence: CASSITSPNEQFF. The CDR3 DNA reads TGTGCCAGCAGCATTACTAGCCCCAATGAGCAGTTCTTC.

The chain joins TRBV19 to TRBJ2-4; a weak D match, TRBD1 (6 bases). Germline CDR1 is LNHDA and CDR2 is SQIVND (reference sequence). The CDR3 is 17 amino acids. The ends were cut back, 5 bases at V and 0 bases at J, with 17 bases in the middle. The CDR3 bases are TGTGCCAGTAGTCTCTCGACAGGTTCTGTAGCCAAAAACATTCAGTACTTC. It codes for CASSLSTGSVAKNIQYF.

Concerning this clone itself: A junction end diverges from the germline sequence, so it may reflect a read error. The V call is TRBV7-7, the J call TRBJ2-5; 11 nucleotides agree with TRBD2. CDR1 is SSHAT, CDR2 FNYEAQ, per germline (reference sequence). The CDR3 sequence is 15 residues long. CDR3 sequence: CASSLSGRGQETQYF. CDR3 DNA: TGTGCTAGCAGCCTTAGCGGGAGGGGACAAGAGACCCAGTACTTC.

The chain is built from TRBV19 and TRBJ2-7, with 9 bases matching TRBD1. Trimming took 7 bases from V and 4 from J; bases not matched to a gene: 2. The CDR3 covers 12 residues. The germline CDR1 and CDR2 sequences are LNHDA and SQIVND (reference sequence). The CDR3 sequence: CASTGQGYEQYF. The CDR3 DNA follows: TGTGCCAGTACCGGACAGGGGTACGAGCAGTACTTC.

The chain combines TRBV12-5 with TRBJ1-6; D is perhaps TRBD1 (6 bases). Germline loops: CDR1 LGHNT, CDR2 FRNRAP. The ends were cut back, 5 bases at V and 14 bases at J, with 16 bases in the middle. The CDR3 length is 13 residues. The CDR3 spells CASGPDTGTALHF. CDR3 bases: TGTGCTAGTGGTCCCGACACAGGGACGGCCCTCCACTTT.

This chain uses TRBV6-5 with TRBJ1-2, with 7 bases fitting TRBD1. The CDR3 runs 15 residues. The ends lost 2 bases at V and 6 bases at J; junction bases unmatched: 9. Germline CDR1 and CDR2: MNHEY and SVGAGI. The CDR3 sequence is CASSYIQGSLDGYTF. The CDR3 DNA reads TGTGCCAGCAGTTACATACAGGGGTCCCTTGATGGCTACACCTTC.

This clone showed up just a few times. This chain joins TRBV27 and TRBJ1-1; D call uncertain. Trimming took 3 bases from V and 0 from J, leaving 5 bases between them. This CDR3 contains 13 residues. CDR1 is MNHEY, CDR2 SMNVEV, per germline (reference sequence). This CDR3 reads CASSFRVNTEAFF. For the CDR3, the DNA is TGTGCCAGCAGTTTCCGAGTGAACACTGAAGCTTTCTTT.